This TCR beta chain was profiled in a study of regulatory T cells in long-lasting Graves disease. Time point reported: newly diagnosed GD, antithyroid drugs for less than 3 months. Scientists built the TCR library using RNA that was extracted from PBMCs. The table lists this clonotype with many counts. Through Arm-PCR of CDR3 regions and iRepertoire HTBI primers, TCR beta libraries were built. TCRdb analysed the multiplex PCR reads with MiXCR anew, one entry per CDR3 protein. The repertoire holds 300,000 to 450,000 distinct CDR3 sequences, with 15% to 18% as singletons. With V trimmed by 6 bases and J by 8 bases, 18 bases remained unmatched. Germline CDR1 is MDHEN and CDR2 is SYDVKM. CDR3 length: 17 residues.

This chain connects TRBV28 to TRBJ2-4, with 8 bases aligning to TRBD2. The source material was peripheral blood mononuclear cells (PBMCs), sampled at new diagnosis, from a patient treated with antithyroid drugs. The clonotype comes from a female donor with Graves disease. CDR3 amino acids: CASREDGSGRERDIQYF. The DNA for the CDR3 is TGTGCCAGCAGAGAGGATGGGTCCGGGAGGGAAAGGGACATTCAGTACTTC. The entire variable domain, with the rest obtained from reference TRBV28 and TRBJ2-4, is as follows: DVKVTQSSRYLVKRTGEKVFLECVQDMDHENMFWYRQDPGLGLRLIYFSYDVKMKEKGDIPEGYSVSREKKERFSLILESASTNQTSMYLCASREDGSGRERDIQYFGAGTRLSVL.